This TCR beta chain derives from a study of cytomegalovirus exposure and HLA in healthy donors. PCR primers comprised 60 Vbeta and 13 Jbeta primers. TCRdb keeps only in-frame clones here, not all; method: immunoSEQ multiplex PCR. The table lists over 150,000 clones, about 81% of them singletons. This clone occurred a few times. This CDR3 contains 14 residues. V lost 6 bases, J lost 2 bases, and 7 bases stayed unmatched. Germline values: CDR1 SGHTS, CDR2 YDEGEE. The source is a girl aged 2 to 9 in good health and CMV-seropositive. V and J are TRBV5-8 and TRBJ1-1; the match to TRBD1 covers 7 bases. Material for sequencing was PBMCs. CDR3 in DNA: TGTGCCAGCACCAGAGGGGGCTTAAACACTGAAGCTTTCTTT. It specifies CASTRGGLNTEAFF.